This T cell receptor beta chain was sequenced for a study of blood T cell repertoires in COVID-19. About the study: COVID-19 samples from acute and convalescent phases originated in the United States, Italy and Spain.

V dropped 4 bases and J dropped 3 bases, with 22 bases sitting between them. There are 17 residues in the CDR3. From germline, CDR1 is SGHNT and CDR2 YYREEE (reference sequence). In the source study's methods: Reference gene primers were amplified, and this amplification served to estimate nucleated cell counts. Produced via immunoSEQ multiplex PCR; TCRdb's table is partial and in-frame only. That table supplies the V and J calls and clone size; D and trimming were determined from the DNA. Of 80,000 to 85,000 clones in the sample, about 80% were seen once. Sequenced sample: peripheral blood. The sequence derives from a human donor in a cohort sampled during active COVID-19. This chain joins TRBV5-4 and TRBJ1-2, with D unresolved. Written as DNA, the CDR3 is TGTGCCAGCAGCGACCCCCTTATGCAGGCCAATTACTATGGCTACACCTTC. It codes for CASSDPLMQANYYGYTF.